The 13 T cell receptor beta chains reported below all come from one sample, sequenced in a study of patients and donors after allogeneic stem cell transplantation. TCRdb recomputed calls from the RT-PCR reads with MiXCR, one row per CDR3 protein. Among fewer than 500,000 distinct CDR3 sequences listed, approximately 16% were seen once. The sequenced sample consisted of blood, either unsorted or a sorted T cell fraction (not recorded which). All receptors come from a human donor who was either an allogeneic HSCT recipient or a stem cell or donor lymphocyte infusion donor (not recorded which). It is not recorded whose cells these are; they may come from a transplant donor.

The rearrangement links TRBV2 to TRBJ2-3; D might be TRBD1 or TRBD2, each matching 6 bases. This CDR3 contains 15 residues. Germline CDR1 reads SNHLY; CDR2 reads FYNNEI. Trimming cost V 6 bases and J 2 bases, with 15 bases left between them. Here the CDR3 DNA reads TGTGCCAGCAGCAAGGGGGGACCCTTCACAGATACGCAGTATTTT. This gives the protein CASSKGGPFTDTQYF. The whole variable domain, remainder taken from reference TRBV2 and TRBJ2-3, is EPEVTQTPSHQVTQMGQEVILRCVPISNHLYFYWYRQILGQKVEFLVSFYNNEISEKSEIFDDQFSVERPDGSNFTLKIRSTKLEDSAMYFCASSKGGPFTDTQYFGPGTRLTVL.

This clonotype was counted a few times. CDR3 amino acids: CASSYSSSGETQYF. CDR3 nucleotides: TGTGCCAGCAGTTACTCGTCATCCGGAGAGACCCAGTACTTC. V is TRBV6-5 and J is TRBJ2-5; no clear D. Trimming cost V 0 bases and J 4 bases, with 9 bases left between them. Germline lookup yields CDR1 MNHEY and CDR2 SVGAGI. This CDR3 is 14 amino acids long.

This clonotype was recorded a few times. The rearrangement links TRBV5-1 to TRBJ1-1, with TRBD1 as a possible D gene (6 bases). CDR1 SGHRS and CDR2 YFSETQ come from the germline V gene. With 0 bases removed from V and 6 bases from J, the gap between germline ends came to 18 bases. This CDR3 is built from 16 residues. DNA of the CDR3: TGCGCCAGCAGCTTGGGCGCTACAGGGAGAGGGGCTGAAGCTTTCTTT. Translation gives CASSLGATGRGAEAFF.

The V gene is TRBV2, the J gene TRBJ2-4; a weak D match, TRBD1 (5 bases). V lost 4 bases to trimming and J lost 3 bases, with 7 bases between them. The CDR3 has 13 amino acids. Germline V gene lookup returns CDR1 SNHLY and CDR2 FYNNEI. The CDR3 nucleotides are TGTGCCAGCAGTGTCGACAGCAAAAACATTCAGTACTTC. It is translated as CASSVDSKNIQYF.

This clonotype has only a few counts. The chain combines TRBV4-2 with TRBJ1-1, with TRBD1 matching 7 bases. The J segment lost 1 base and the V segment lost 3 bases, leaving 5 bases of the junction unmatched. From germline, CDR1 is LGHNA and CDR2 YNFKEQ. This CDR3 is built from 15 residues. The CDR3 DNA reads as TGTGCCAGCAGCCAGGCGGACAGGAGGAACACTGAAGCTTTCTTT. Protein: CASSQADRRNTEAFF.

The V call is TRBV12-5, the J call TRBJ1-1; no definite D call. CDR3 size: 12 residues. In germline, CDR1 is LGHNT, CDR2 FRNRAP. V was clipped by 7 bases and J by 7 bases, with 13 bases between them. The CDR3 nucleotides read TGTGCTAGTGCAAAAGGCTGGGATGAAGCTTTCTTT. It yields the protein CASAKGWDEAFF.

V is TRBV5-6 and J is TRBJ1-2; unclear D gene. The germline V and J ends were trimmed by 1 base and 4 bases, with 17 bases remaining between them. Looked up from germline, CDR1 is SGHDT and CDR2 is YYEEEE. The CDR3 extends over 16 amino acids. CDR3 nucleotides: TGTGCCAGCAGCTTGCGCCGTCCCAGGCTATTCTATGGCTACACCTTC. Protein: CASSLRRPRLFYGYTF.

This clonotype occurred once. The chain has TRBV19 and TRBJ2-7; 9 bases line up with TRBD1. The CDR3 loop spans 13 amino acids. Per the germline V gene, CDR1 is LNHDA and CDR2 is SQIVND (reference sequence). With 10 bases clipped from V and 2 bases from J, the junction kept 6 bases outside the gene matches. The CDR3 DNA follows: TGTGCCACCACGGACAGGGGAGCCTACGAGCAGTACTTC. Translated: CATTDRGAYEQYF. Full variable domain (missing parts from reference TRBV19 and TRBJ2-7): DGGITQSPKYLFRKEGQNVTLSCEQNLNHDAMYWYRQDPGQGLRLIYYSQIVNDFQKGDIAEGYSVSREKKESFPLTVTSAQKNPTAFYLCATTDRGAYEQYFGPGTRLTVT.

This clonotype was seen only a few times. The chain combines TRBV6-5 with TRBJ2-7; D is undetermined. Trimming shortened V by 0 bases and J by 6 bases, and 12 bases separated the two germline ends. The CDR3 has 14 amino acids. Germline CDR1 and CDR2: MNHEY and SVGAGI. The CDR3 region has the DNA TGTGCCAGCAGTTACTCTCCGGGCCGCAGCGAGCAGTACTTC. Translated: CASSYSPGRSEQYF.

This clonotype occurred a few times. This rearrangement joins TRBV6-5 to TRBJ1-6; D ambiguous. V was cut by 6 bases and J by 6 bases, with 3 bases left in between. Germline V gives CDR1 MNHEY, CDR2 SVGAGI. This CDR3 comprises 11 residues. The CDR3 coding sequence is TGTGCCAGCAGGGGTAATTCACCCCTCCACTTT. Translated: CASRGNSPLHF.

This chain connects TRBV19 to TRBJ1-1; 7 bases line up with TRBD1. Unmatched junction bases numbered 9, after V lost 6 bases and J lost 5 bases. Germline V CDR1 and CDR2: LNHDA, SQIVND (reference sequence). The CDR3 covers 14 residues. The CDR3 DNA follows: TGTGCCAGTAGCGGACAGGTAAGGGGAACTGAAGCTTTCTTT. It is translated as CASSGQVRGTEAFF.

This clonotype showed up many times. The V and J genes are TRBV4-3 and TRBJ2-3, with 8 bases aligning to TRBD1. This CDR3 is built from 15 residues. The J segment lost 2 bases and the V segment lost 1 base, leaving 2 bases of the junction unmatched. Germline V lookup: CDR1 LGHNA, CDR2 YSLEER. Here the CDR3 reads CASSQGDRHTDTQYF. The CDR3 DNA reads TGCGCCAGCAGCCAAGGGGACAGGCACACAGATACGCAGTATTTT.

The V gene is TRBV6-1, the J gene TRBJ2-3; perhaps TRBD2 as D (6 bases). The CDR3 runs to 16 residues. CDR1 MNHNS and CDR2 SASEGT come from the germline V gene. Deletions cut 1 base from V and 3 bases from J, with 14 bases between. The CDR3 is CASSEELPGGTDTQYF. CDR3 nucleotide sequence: TGTGCCAGCAGTGAAGAGTTGCCTGGGGGGACAGATACGCAGTATTTT.